This TCR beta chain was documented in a study of shared clonotypes between healthy human individuals. Germline V CDR1 and CDR2: SGHNT, YENEEA. The CDR3 covers 16 residues. The data were produced by immunoSEQ multiplex PCR, yet TCRdb's version contains in-frame clones alone and is incomplete. The sample shows some 490,000 clones, 81% of them seen only once. The rearrangement uses TRBV11-3 and TRBJ2-5, with TRBD2 matching 8 bases. The assigned J gene may be wrong: the sequence end matches TRBJ2-7 better. This sequence was found in a woman in her forties in good health. Some clones in this sample may be carry-over from other donors' samples. Source material: PBMCs. CDR3 nucleotide sequence: TGTGCCAGCAGCTTAGCGGGAGGGCCCACTAGATACGAGCAGTACTTC. This encodes CASSLAGGPTRYEQYF.